These T cell receptor beta chains were read from a single sample in a study of identical twins. In TCRdb, the 5' RACE reads were re-called with MiXCR into one record per CDR3 protein. Of nearly 900,000 distinct CDR3 sequences in the sample, approximately 13% were seen once. These data were likewise used in another study, on yellow fever vaccine responses in identical twins.

The sample was PBMCs. Receptor source: a woman between 18 and 29 years old in good health. The CDR3 runs from the conserved cysteine through the conserved F or W. D genes are given only for firm matches. Not all rows give a size; the values are once, few, many and, for expanded clones, a class.

TRBJ2-3 | 15 | TRBD2 | . | TRBV9 | TGTGCCAGCAGCGTTGGCGGGAGGGTCACAGATACGCAGTATTTT | CASSVGGRVTDTQYF
TRBJ2-5 | 19 | TRBD1 | many | TRBV11-2 | TGTGCCAGCAGCTTAATGGGGGAAAGAGGGACAGGGGGCGTCGAGACCCAGTACTTC | CASSLMGERGTGGVETQYF
TRBJ2-1 | 18 | TRBD2 | few | TRBV29-1 | TGCAGCGTTGAAGGGTCCCGGGAGGGAGAAAATCTGAGCAATGAGCAGTTCTTC | CSVEGSREGENLSNEQFF
TRBJ1-1 | 16 | TRBD1 | few | TRBV11-2 | TGTGCCAGCAGCTTAAGAGGGACAGCACTGAACACTGAAGCTTTCTTT | CASSLRGTALNTEAFF
TRBJ2-1 | 14 | TRBD2 | . | TRBV29-1 | TGCAGCGTGGCGGGGGGCCCGTCCTACAATGAGCAGTTCTTC | CSVAGGPSYNEQFF
TRBJ2-1 | 15 | . | few | TRBV6-1 | TGTGCCAGCAGTAAGGGACCCAACTCCTACAATGAGCAGTTCTTC | CASSKGPNSYNEQFF
TRBJ2-7 | 11 | . | . | TRBV18 | TGTGCCAGCTTGATAGGGTACGAGCAGTACTTC | CASLIGYEQYF
TRBJ2-2 | 18 | TRBD1 | . | TRBV15 | TGTGCCACCAGCAGAGATCGCCTGGACAGGGGAAGGACCGGGGAGCTGTTTTTT | CATSRDRLDRGRTGELFF
TRBJ1-2 | 14 | . | . | TRBV10-3 | TGTGCCATCAGTGATGGGGGCGATATCTATGGCTACACCTTC | CAISDGGDIYGYTF
TRBJ2-5 | 15 | TRBD2 | few | TRBV6-2/TRBV6-3 | TGTGCCAGCCACCCCGGGACTAGCGTTCCCGAGACCCAGTACTTC | CASHPGTSVPETQYF
TRBJ2-1 | 15 | . | . | TRBV15 | TGTGCCACCAGCAGAGAACTAGCTGGCAGCGATGAGCAGTTCTTC | CATSRELAGSDEQFF
TRBJ2-3 | 13 | . | few | TRBV29-1 | TGCAGCGTTGAAGTAAGGGGTTTAGATACGCAGTATTTT | CSVEVRGLDTQYF
TRBJ2-7 | 14 | . | . | TRBV3-1 | TGTGCCAGCAGCCAAGACGTTGGGACCTACGAGCAGTACTTC | CASSQDVGTYEQYF
TRBJ2-3 | 16 | TRBD1 | many | TRBV5-1 | TGCGCCAGCAGCTTGCCCGGGACAGGGAGCACAGATACGCAGTATTTT | CASSLPGTGSTDTQYF
TRBJ1-4 | 17 | TRBD1 | . | TRBV12-3/TRBV12-4 | TGTGCCAGCACCCCCGGAGACAGGGTGCCGAGAGGTGAAAAACTGTTTTTT | CASTPGDRVPRGEKLFF
TRBJ1-2 | 14 | . | few | TRBV6-1 | TGTGCCAGCAGTGAAGAAATACAGGGCTATGGCTACACCTTC | CASSEEIQGYGYTF
TRBJ2-1 | 15 | . | many | TRBV9 | TGTGCCAGCAGCCCCAACCTCGGAACTTACAATGAGCAGTTCTTC | CASSPNLGTYNEQFF
TRBJ2-1 | 11 | . | few | TRBV3-1 | TGTGCCAGCAGCCTTTACAATGAGCTGTTCTTC | CASSLYNELFF
TRBJ2-1 | 16 | TRBD2 | . | TRBV20-1 | TGCAGTGCTAGAGGCATCAGCGGGACGACCTACAATGAGCAGTTCTTC | CSARGISGTTYNEQFF
TRBJ2-7 | 15 | . | many | TRBV29-1 | TGCAGCGTTGAAATTCCGAGGAAGACCGCCTACGAGCAGTACTTC | CSVEIPRKTAYEQYF
TRBJ2-7 | 14 | TRBD2 | . | TRBV20-1 | TGCAGTGCCCGGACTAGCGGGAATATGGACGAGCAGTACTTC | CSARTSGNMDEQYF
TRBJ2-3 | 16 | TRBD2 | once | TRBV7-4 | TGTGCCAGCAGCCTTCTCCGGCGGGAGGGCACAGATACGCAGTATTTT | CASSLLRREGTDTQYF
TRBJ2-3 | 14 | . | many | TRBV6-5 | TGTGCCAGCAGTTACGGGGGGGCCACAGATACGCAGTATTTT | CASSYGGATDTQYF
TRBJ2-1 | 15 | TRBD2 | . | TRBV7-3 | TGTGCCAGCAGCTCAGGACTAGCGGTGGGGAATGAGCAGTTCTTC | CASSSGLAVGNEQFF
TRBJ2-3 | 17 | . | . | TRBV3-1 | TGTGCCAGCAGCCAATATCGCACTCCTACTAGCACAGATACGCAGTATTTT | CASSQYRTPTSTDTQYF
TRBJ1-5 | 15 | . | few | TRBV3-1 | TGTGCCAGCAGCCAAGGGACAGTGGACAATCAGCCCCAGCATTTT | CASSQGTVDNQPQHF
TRBJ2-7 | 14 | . | . | TRBV7-2 | TGTGCCAGCAGCCGTCTGACAGGAAAGTACGAGCAGTACTTC | CASSRLTGKYEQYF
TRBJ2-3 | 16 | TRBD1 | . | TRBV9 | TGTGCCAGCAGCGTAGCCCCGGGACAGGGCGCAGATACGCAGTATTTT | CASSVAPGQGADTQYF
TRBJ2-7 | 16 | TRBD2 | . | TRBV7-9 | TGTGCCAGCAGCTTAGAGGTAGCGGGAAGTCGATACGAGCAGTACTTC | CASSLEVAGSRYEQYF
TRBJ2-3 | 17 | . | few | TRBV28 | TGTGCCAGCAGGGGTGAGGGGCTCCCTCCCCCCCCAGATACGCAGTATTTT | CASRGEGLPPPPDTQYF
TRBJ1-5 | 14 | TRBD1 | few | TRBV6-1 | TGTGCCAGCAGAGGACAGGGGGCTGTTCAGCCCCAGCATTTT | CASRGQGAVQPQHF
TRBJ2-5 | 17 | TRBD2 | . | TRBV7-2 | TGTGCCAGCAGCTCAGTCCCCATAGCGGGCTACCAAGAGACCCAGTACTTC | CASSSVPIAGYQETQYF
TRBJ1-1 | 16 | . | few | TRBV14 | TGTGCCAGCAGCCAAAATAAGGGGAGGCTAGGCACTGAAGCTTTCTTT | CASSQNKGRLGTEAFF
TRBJ2-1 | 13 | . | few | TRBV20-1 | TGCAGTGCTTCTGATGACAACTACAATGAGCAGTTCTTC | CSASDDNYNEQFF
TRBJ2-7 | 15 | . | . | TRBV5-1 | TGCGCCAGCAGCGAAACTCCGGGACAACTCCGCGAGCAGTACTTC | CASSETPGQLREQYF
TRBJ2-7 | 17 | . | . | TRBV21-1 | TGTGCCAGCAGCAAAAGTAGGCTAGCGGGTTCCTTCTACGAGCAGTACTTC | CASSKSRLAGSFYEQYF
TRBJ2-5 | 15 | . | few | TRBV7-3 | TGTGCCAGCAGCTTAACGAACGGACCGCAAGAGACCCAGTACTTC | CASSLTNGPQETQYF
TRBJ2-1 | 17 | . | few | TRBV2 | TGTGCCAGCAGTGGAAACAGGGGCGGGAGCTCCTACAATGAGCAGTTCTTC | CASSGNRGGSSYNEQFF
TRBJ2-1 | 18 | TRBD1 | few | TRBV4-1 | TGCGCCAGCAGCCATCTGGACAGGGATAAGAGCTCCTACAATGAGCAGTTCTTC | CASSHLDRDKSSYNEQFF
TRBJ1-1 | 16 | . | few | TRBV6-1 | TGTGCCAGCAGTGATCCGAGCAGGGGTCTGAACACTGAAGCTTTCTTT | CASSDPSRGLNTEAFF
TRBJ2-1 | 15 | . | . | TRBV12-3/TRBV12-4 | TGTGCCAGCAGCCCGACTGTGGGAAGGTACAATGAGCAGTTCTTC | CASSPTVGRYNEQFF
TRBJ2-5 | 15 | . | few | TRBV4-1 | TGCGCCAGCAGCCAAGAGAGACAGTCTCCGGGGACCCAGTACTTC | CASSQERQSPGTQYF
TRBJ1-1 | 17 | TRBD1 | few | TRBV12-3/TRBV12-4 | TGTGCCAGCAATATCCGAAGATTGGGACAGGAGAACACTGAAGCTTTCTTT | CASNIRRLGQENTEAFF
TRBJ1-2 | 16 | . | . | TRBV4-1 | TGCGCCAGCAGCCAACCCTTGGCAAGCGCTAACTATGGCTACACCTTC | CASSQPLASANYGYTF
TRBJ2-5 | 16 | TRBD2 | . | TRBV12-3/TRBV12-4 | TGTGCCAGCACCTCCCCCGGGCTAGCGGGACGAGAGACCCAGTACTTC | CASTSPGLAGRETQYF
TRBJ2-3 | 14 | . | . | TRBV5-1 | TGCGCCAGCAGTACCGGGACTAGCACAGATACGCAGTATTTT | CASSTGTSTDTQYF
TRBJ2-3 | 14 | . | few | TRBV12-3/TRBV12-4 | TGTGCCAGCAGATCTAGGAGAGGGACAGATACGCAGTATTTT | CASRSRRGTDTQYF
TRBJ1-5 | 16 | TRBD1 | few | TRBV27 | TGTGCCAGCAGTCCCGGACAGGGGTTGAGCAATCAGCCCCAGCATTTT | CASSPGQGLSNQPQHF
TRBJ2-3 | 13 | . | . | TRBV28 | TGTGCCAGCACGGGGGTCGGTGGAGATACGCAGTATTTT | CASTGVGGDTQYF
TRBJ2-7 | 15 | TRBD2 | . | TRBV4-1 | TGCGCCAGCAGCCAAGAAGGGACTAGCAGCTACGAGCAGTACTTC | CASSQEGTSSYEQYF
TRBJ2-1 | 12 | . | . | TRBV11-2 | TGTGCCAGCAGCGGGGGGGCAAATGAGCAGTTCTTC | CASSGGANEQFF